These T cell receptor beta chains were read from a single sample in a study of early T cells in non-severe SARS-CoV-2 infection. In TCRdb, the 5' RACE reads were re-called with MiXCR into one record per CDR3 protein. In the table there are 20,000 to 25,000 distinct CDR3 sequences, around 4.2% of which are singletons. The sample was whole blood. These receptors originate from an adult who was a healthcare worker with PCR-confirmed SARS-CoV-2 infection or an uninfected control (not recorded which). The CDR3 runs from the conserved cysteine through the conserved F or W. A D gene is named only where the DNA matches it firmly. Only part of the rows carry a size: once, few, many, or a class if the clone is expanded.

v_gene: TRBV4-3
j_gene: TRBJ1-5
abundance: many
d_gene: .
CDR3nt: TGCGCCAGCAGCCAAGATCTCTGGGGTCTTAACCCAGGCAATCAGCCCCAGCATTTT
CDR3aa: CASSQDLWGLNPGNQPQHF

v_gene: TRBV20-1
j_gene: TRBJ1-5
abundance: many
d_gene: .
CDR3nt: TGCAGCCATAGGCGGTGGAGCAATCAGCCCCAGCATTTT
CDR3aa: CSHRRWSNQPQHF

v_gene: TRBV29-1
j_gene: TRBJ2-2
abundance: many
d_gene: .
CDR3nt: TGCAGCGTTGAATGCGTCGGGGAGCTGTTTTTT
CDR3aa: CSVECVGELFF

v_gene: TRBV6-1
j_gene: TRBJ1-1
abundance: medium-sized
d_gene: .
CDR3nt: TGTGCCAGTAGTAGGGACTCTTGGGTCACTGAAGCTTTCTTT
CDR3aa: CASSRDSWVTEAFF

v_gene: TRBV6-5
j_gene: TRBJ2-1
abundance: many
d_gene: .
CDR3nt: TGTGCCAGCACCCGAAGAGGGGGAAGCGGGCCCTCTGAGCATGAGCAGTTCTTC
CDR3aa: CASTRRGGSGPSEHEQFF

v_gene: TRBV5-1
j_gene: TRBJ2-3
abundance: many
d_gene: TRBD2
CDR3nt: TGCGCCAGCAGCTTGGCCAGGGGACTAGCAGGCGATACGCAGTATTTT
CDR3aa: CASSLARGLAGDTQYF

v_gene: TRBV6-6
j_gene: TRBJ2-7
abundance: .
d_gene: TRBD1
CDR3nt: TGTGCCAGCAGTTGGGACAGTGGGGAGCAGTACTTC
CDR3aa: CASSWDSGEQYF

v_gene: TRBV7-2
j_gene: TRBJ2-3
abundance: many
d_gene: TRBD2
CDR3nt: TGTGCCAGCAGCTTAGCCCCAGCGGGGGGTAGGACAGATACGCAGTATTTT
CDR3aa: CASSLAPAGGRTDTQYF

v_gene: TRBV20-1
j_gene: TRBJ1-4
abundance: few
d_gene: .
CDR3nt: TGCAGTGCTCCCCAGCGAGGGGCCACTAATGAAAAACTGTTTTTT
CDR3aa: CSAPQRGATNEKLFF

v_gene: TRBV7-2
j_gene: TRBJ2-7
abundance: .
d_gene: TRBD1
CDR3nt: TGTGCCAGCACCGAAGGACAGGGGATCTACGAGCAGTACTTC
CDR3aa: CASTEGQGIYEQYF

v_gene: TRBV5-1
j_gene: TRBJ1-1
abundance: many
d_gene: .
CDR3nt: TGCGCCAGCAGCTTGACGCAGGGACTAGAAGCTTTCTTT
CDR3aa: CASSLTQGLEAFF

v_gene: TRBV7-9
j_gene: TRBJ1-1
abundance: few
d_gene: .
CDR3nt: TGTGCCAGCACCCACGGTCGAGGGTTGAACACTGAAGCTTTCTTT
CDR3aa: CASTHGRGLNTEAFF

v_gene: TRBV12-3/TRBV12-4
j_gene: TRBJ1-1
abundance: few
d_gene: TRBD1
CDR3nt: TGTGCCAGCAGTTTCTACGGGACAGCAGCTGAAGCTTTCTTT
CDR3aa: CASSFYGTAAEAFF

v_gene: TRBV28
j_gene: TRBJ1-2
abundance: few
d_gene: TRBD1
CDR3nt: TGTGCCAGCTCCCGGGACAGGGGGAACTATGGCTACACCTTC
CDR3aa: CASSRDRGNYGYTF

v_gene: TRBV19
j_gene: TRBJ2-1
abundance: many
d_gene: .
CDR3nt: TGTGCCAGTAGTATGAGGACCGAATACAATGAGCAGTTCTTC
CDR3aa: CASSMRTEYNEQFF

v_gene: TRBV15
j_gene: TRBJ1-2
abundance: many
d_gene: .
CDR3nt: TGTGCCACCAGCTTTCCGGGACACCGATCCCCTGGCTACACCTTC
CDR3aa: CATSFPGHRSPGYTF

v_gene: TRBV12-3/TRBV12-4
j_gene: TRBJ2-7
abundance: many
d_gene: .
CDR3nt: TGTGCCAGCAGTCCCCAGGGCTACGAGCAGTACTTC
CDR3aa: CASSPQGYEQYF

v_gene: TRBV19
j_gene: TRBJ1-5
abundance: many
d_gene: .
CDR3nt: TGTGCCAGCCGATGGGGGGATCAGCCCCAGCATTTT
CDR3aa: CASRWGDQPQHF

v_gene: TRBV5-8
j_gene: TRBJ1-2
abundance: .
d_gene: .
CDR3nt: TGTGCCAGCAGCTCTTGGACAGTTAACTATGGCTACACCTTC
CDR3aa: CASSSWTVNYGYTF

v_gene: TRBV7-2
j_gene: TRBJ2-7
abundance: many
d_gene: TRBD2
CDR3nt: TGTGCCAGCAGCTTAGATAGTCTAGCGGCGCACTACGAGCAGTACTTC
CDR3aa: CASSLDSLAAHYEQYF

v_gene: TRBV7-9
j_gene: TRBJ2-5
abundance: .
d_gene: .
CDR3nt: TGTGCCAGCAGCAAGGGGCTCGGACTAGAGACCCAGTACTTC
CDR3aa: CASSKGLGLETQYF

v_gene: TRBV7-8
j_gene: TRBJ1-5
abundance: many
d_gene: TRBD1
CDR3nt: TGTGCCAGCAGCTTCAAACCCCCGGGACAGGGACCGAGTCAGCCCCAGCATTTT
CDR3aa: CASSFKPPGQGPSQPQHF

v_gene: TRBV7-2
j_gene: TRBJ1-2
abundance: many
d_gene: .
CDR3nt: TGTGCCAGCAGCTTAGACAGCTATGGCTACACCTTC
CDR3aa: CASSLDSYGYTF

v_gene: TRBV6-1
j_gene: TRBJ2-1
abundance: .
d_gene: .
CDR3nt: TGTGCCAGCAGTGAGTGGTTGGCTGACAGGATGAATGAGCAGTTCTTC
CDR3aa: CASSEWLADRMNEQFF

v_gene: TRBV20-1
j_gene: TRBJ2-1
abundance: medium-sized
d_gene: .
CDR3nt: TGCAGTGCCGTCTACAATGAGCAGTTCTTC
CDR3aa: CSAVYNEQFF

v_gene: TRBV7-6
j_gene: TRBJ1-3
abundance: few
d_gene: TRBD1
CDR3nt: TGTGCCAGCAGCTTAATGACAGGGCCCTCTGGAAACACCATATATTTT
CDR3aa: CASSLMTGPSGNTIYF

v_gene: TRBV5-1
j_gene: TRBJ1-1
abundance: many
d_gene: .
CDR3nt: TGCGCCAGCAGCCCAAGACAGTATGCGAACACTGAAGCTTTCTTT
CDR3aa: CASSPRQYANTEAFF

v_gene: TRBV7-3
j_gene: TRBJ2-7
abundance: many
d_gene: .
CDR3nt: TGTGCCAGCAGTCCAGGGACCCATGCGGGCGAGCAGTACTTC
CDR3aa: CASSPGTHAGEQYF

v_gene: TRBV7-2
j_gene: TRBJ2-2
abundance: many
d_gene: .
CDR3nt: TGTGCCAGCAAAGGCAGGCTCAACACCGGGGAGCTGTTTTTT
CDR3aa: CASKGRLNTGELFF

v_gene: TRBV18
j_gene: TRBJ1-1
abundance: many
d_gene: .
CDR3nt: TGTGCCAGCTCACCACAGAGTTTGAACACTGAAGCTTTCTTT
CDR3aa: CASSPQSLNTEAFF

v_gene: TRBV7-6
j_gene: TRBJ1-1
abundance: .
d_gene: .
CDR3nt: TGTGCCAGCATTTTCTTCGGGAACACTGAAGCTTTCTTT
CDR3aa: CASIFFGNTEAFF

v_gene: TRBV20-1
j_gene: TRBJ1-5
abundance: many
d_gene: .
CDR3nt: TGCAGTGCTAGAGCGACAGGAGGACAGCCCCAGCATTTT
CDR3aa: CSARATGGQPQHF

v_gene: TRBV7-2
j_gene: TRBJ2-3
abundance: .
d_gene: TRBD1
CDR3nt: TGTGCCAGCACCCCATGGGGACAGTACACAGATACGCAGTATTTT
CDR3aa: CASTPWGQYTDTQYF

v_gene: TRBV27
j_gene: TRBJ2-7
abundance: few
d_gene: .
CDR3nt: TGTGCCAGCAGTACGAGATGGGACGAGCAGTACTTC
CDR3aa: CASSTRWDEQYF

v_gene: TRBV27
j_gene: TRBJ1-6
abundance: .
d_gene: TRBD1
CDR3nt: TGTGCCAGGCCCGGACAGGGTCAAGCAGTCCACTTT
CDR3aa: CARPGQGQAVHF

v_gene: TRBV7-2
j_gene: TRBJ2-2
abundance: medium-sized
d_gene: .
CDR3nt: TGTGCCAGCAGTCCCGACTCGAACACCGGGGAGCTGTTTTTT
CDR3aa: CASSPDSNTGELFF

v_gene: TRBV6-2/TRBV6-3
j_gene: TRBJ2-2
abundance: .
d_gene: .
CDR3nt: TGTGCCATCGCAGACGGAAACACCGGGGAGCTGTTTTTT
CDR3aa: CAIADGNTGELFF

v_gene: TRBV10-3
j_gene: TRBJ1-2
abundance: many
d_gene: .
CDR3nt: TGTGCCATCAGTGAGTCGAGTCCCCCCATAAAGGGCTACACCTTC
CDR3aa: CAISESSPPIKGYTF

v_gene: TRBV28
j_gene: TRBJ2-1
abundance: many
d_gene: TRBD2
CDR3nt: TGTGCCAGCCTTCTAGCGGGGGGGCTAGATGAGCAGTTCTTC
CDR3aa: CASLLAGGLDEQFF

v_gene: TRBV11-2
j_gene: TRBJ1-1
abundance: medium-sized
d_gene: .
CDR3nt: TGTGCCAGCAGCTTAGATCACGGTGGTGAAGCTTTCTTT
CDR3aa: CASSLDHGGEAFF

v_gene: TRBV30
j_gene: TRBJ2-7
abundance: many
d_gene: .
CDR3nt: TGTGCCTGGAGTCCCGGTGCCTACGAGCAGTACTTC
CDR3aa: CAWSPGAYEQYF